This T cell receptor (beta chain) was sequenced during a study of CD8+ T cells in alopecia areata. The CDR3 runs 13 residues. CDR1 and CDR2 (germline): SGHNT, YYREEE (reference sequence). Trimming removed 2 bases from V and 6 bases from J, with 12 bases in between. RNA extraction was followed by reverse transcription into cDNA, which acted as the sequencing template. Only in-frame clones appear in the TCRdb table, and some are missing; sequencing was by immunoSEQ multiplex PCR. The sample carries 65,000 to 95,000 clones, about 51% recorded once. Regarding the study as a whole: Scalp samples also contribute reads from the resident alphabeta T cells found in normal skin. Relative to normal scalp, lesional scalp, especially alopecia totalis/universalis, showed higher clonality. With patients, TCR sharing proved less clear than in mice, a difference possibly related to HLA.

The researchers isolated CD4+ and CD8+ T cells from PBMCs by sorting. Comment on this clone: Its antigen is as yet unknown.

J is TRBJ2-7 and V is TRBV5-4; TRBD2 is a possible D gene (5 bases). Sequencing used NKG2D-high CD8+ T cells sorted from blood. The TCR was taken from a human donor with alopecia areata. The CDR3 protein is CASSFGIYGEQYF. The CDR3 bases are TGTGCCAGCAGCTTCGGGATTTACGGCGAGCAGTACTTC. Variable domain in full (rest from reference TRBV5-4 and TRBJ2-7): ETGVTQSPTHLIKTRGQQVTLRCSSQSGHNTVSWYQQALGQGPQFIFQYYREEENGRGNFPPRFSGLQFPNYSSELNVNALELDDSALYLCASSFGIYGEQYFGPGTRLTVT.